Sequencing of this TCR beta chain was carried out in a study of blood T cells in healthy people across ages. Together with a sample-barcoded 5' primer, a J-beta primer mix was included in a second PCR lasting roughly 6 to 12 cycles. One entry per CDR3 protein results from TCRdb running MiXCR on the 5' RACE reads. The sample lists hundreds of thousands of distinct CDR3 sequences, about 28% seen once, with about 15% in the top ten. Trimming left V 5 bases short and J 0 bases short, with 11 bases between. Looked up from germline, CDR1 is MNHNS and CDR2 is SASEGT. The length of the CDR3 is 14 residues. This clonotype has at least ten counts.

Sequencing was carried out using blood. The clonotype comes from an elderly woman in good health. The chain carries TRBV6-1 and TRBJ2-7; the D is unclear. CDR3 region: CASSRADVSYEQYF. Here the CDR3 DNA reads TGTGCCAGCAGTAGGGCAGATGTCTCCTACGAGCAGTACTTC.